In this sample, the clone carrying this T cell receptor beta chain turned up many times. Antigen: not known. TCRdb analysed the 5' RACE reads with MiXCR anew, one entry per CDR3 protein. Here the sample spans around 52,000 distinct CDR3 sequences, around 26% being singletons. With V trimmed by 6 bases and J by 5 bases, 10 bases remained unmatched. The CDR3 loop spans 16 amino acids. Study findings and constraints: Tumor-infiltrating Treg TCR alpha and beta sequences overlapped most with tumor naive CD4+ T cells, then blood naive.

This rearrangement joins TRBV12-3 or TRBV12-4 to TRBJ2-2, with 9 bases matching TRBD2. Sequenced sample: tumor-infiltrating memory CD4+ T cells sorted from the breast tumor. Subset specified: memory CD4+ T cells, CD4+CD45RO+CD25-. This receptor was obtained from a female donor with breast cancer. CDR3 nucleotides: TGTGCCAGCAGCCCTATGCTAGCGGGAAGTACCGGGGAGCTGTTTTTT. Translation gives CASSPMLAGSTGELFF.